This record looks at one TCR beta chain sequence and its context. Antigen specificity is unknown. PCR used 60 Vbeta primers and 13 Jbeta primers. TCRdb keeps only in-frame clones here, not all; method: immunoSEQ multiplex PCR. The sample yields under 200,000 clones, 80% seen once. These data originate in a study of cytomegalovirus exposure and HLA in healthy donors. Notes on the study in general: Investigators reported approximately 170 TCR beta chains as tied to cytomegalovirus. Sequencing depth across donors, presence/absence analyses assumed, was roughly uniform.

The TCR originated in a human donor in good health. The sequencing sample was made of PBMCs.

The DNA of the CDR3 is TGTGCCATCAGTGAAGACAGGGAGCATGGCTACACCTTC. It translates to CAISEDREHGYTF. V usage is TRBV10-3 and J usage is TRBJ1-2, with 7 bases aligning to TRBD1. Trimming removed 3 bases from V and 6 bases from J; junction bases left unmatched: 4. The CDR3 extends over 13 amino acids. Germline V gene sequence: CDR1 ENHRY, CDR2 SYGVKD.